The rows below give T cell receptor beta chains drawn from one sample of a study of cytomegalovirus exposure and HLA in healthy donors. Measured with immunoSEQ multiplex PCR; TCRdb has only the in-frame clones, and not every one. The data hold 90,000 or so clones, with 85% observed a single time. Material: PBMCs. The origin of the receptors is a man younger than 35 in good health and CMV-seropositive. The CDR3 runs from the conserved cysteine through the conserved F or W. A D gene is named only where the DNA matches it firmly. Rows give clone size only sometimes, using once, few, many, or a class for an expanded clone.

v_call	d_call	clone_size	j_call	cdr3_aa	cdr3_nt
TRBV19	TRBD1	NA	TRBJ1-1	CASSPTGLWTEAFF	TGTGCCAGTAGCCCGACAGGGTTGTGGACTGAAGCTTTCTTT
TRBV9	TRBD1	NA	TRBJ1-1	CASGQGAGVFF	TGTGCCAGCGGACAGGGGGCTGGGGTTTTCTTT
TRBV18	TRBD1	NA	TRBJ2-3	CASRRDRSSTDTQYF	TGTGCCAGCAGACGGGACAGGTCAAGTACAGATACGCAGTATTTT
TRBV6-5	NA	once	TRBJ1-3	CATCRDSVSGNTIYF	TGTGCCACCTGTCGCGACAGTGTCTCTGGAAACACCATATATTTT
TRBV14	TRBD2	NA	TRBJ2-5	CASSQVIGGGRNF	TGTGCCAGCAGCCAAGTAATAGGCGGGGGTCGGAACTTC
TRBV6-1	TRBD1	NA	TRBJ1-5	CASSDPGQGNNQPQHF	TGTGCCAGCAGTGATCCTGGACAGGGGAATAATCAGCCCCAGCATTTT
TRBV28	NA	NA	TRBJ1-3	CASSLTPTGISGNTIYF	TGTGCCAGCAGTCTGACGCCTACAGGGATCTCTGGAAACACCATATATTTT
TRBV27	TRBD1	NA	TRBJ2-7	CASRQTGGSYEQYF	TGTGCCAGCAGACAGACAGGGGGCTCCTACGAGCAGTACTTC
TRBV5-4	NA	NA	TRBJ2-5	CASSRGRDIAETQYF	TGTGCCAGCAGCCGGGGCCGGGACATAGCAGAGACCCAGTACTTC
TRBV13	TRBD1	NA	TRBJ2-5	CASSSRTGDETQYF	TGTGCCAGCAGCTCCCGGACAGGGGATGAGACCCAGTACTTC
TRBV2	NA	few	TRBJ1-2	CASSVTAYGYTF	TGTGCCAGCAGTGTTACAGCCTATGGCTACACCTTC
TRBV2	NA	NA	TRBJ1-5	CASSEEPAYSNQPQHF	TGTGCCAGCAGTGAGGAGCCAGCTTATAGCAATCAGCCCCAGCATTTT
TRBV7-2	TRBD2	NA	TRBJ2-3	CASSSGLGGDTQYF	TGTGCCAGCAGCTCGGGACTAGGGGGGGATACGCAGTATTTT
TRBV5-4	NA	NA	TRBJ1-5	CASSLAGRNQPQHF	TGTGCCAGCAGCTTGGCTGGGAGAAATCAGCCCCAGCATTTT
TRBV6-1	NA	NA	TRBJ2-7	CASSREVTYEQYF	TGTGCCAGCAGTAGAGAGGTAACATACGAGCAGTACTTC
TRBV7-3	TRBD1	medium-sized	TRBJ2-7	CASSLPWTGGIYEQYF	TGTGCCAGCAGCTTACCCTGGACAGGGGGCATCTACGAGCAGTACTTC
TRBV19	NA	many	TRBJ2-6	CATKQEGSSGANVLTF	TGTGCCACCAAACAGGAGGGGAGCTCTGGGGCCAACGTCCTGACTTTC
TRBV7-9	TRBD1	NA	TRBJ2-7	CASRQGQASYEQYF	TGTGCCAGCAGGCAGGGACAGGCCTCCTACGAGCAGTACTTC
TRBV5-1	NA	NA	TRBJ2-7	CASSPSNSYEQYF	TGCGCCAGCAGCCCCAGTAACTCCTACGAGCAGTACTTC
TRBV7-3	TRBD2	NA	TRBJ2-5	CASSLGLADQETQYF	TGTGCCAGCAGCTTAGGACTAGCGGACCAAGAGACCCAGTACTTC
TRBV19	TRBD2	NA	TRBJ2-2	CASSTGLAYTGELFF	TGTGCCAGTAGTACGGGACTAGCTTACACCGGGGAGCTGTTTTTT
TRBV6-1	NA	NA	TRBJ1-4	CASSVGYILKLFF	TGTGCCAGCAGTGTCGGGTATATCCTAAAACTGTTTTTT
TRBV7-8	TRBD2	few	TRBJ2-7	CASSFLAGGYYEQYF	TGTGCCAGCAGCTTTCTAGCGGGAGGGTACTACGAGCAGTACTTC
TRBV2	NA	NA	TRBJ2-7	CASKRDISYEQYF	TGTGCCAGCAAAAGGGACATCTCCTACGAGCAGTACTTC
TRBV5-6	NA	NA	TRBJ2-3	CASSLAIDTQYF	TGTGCCAGCAGCTTGGCCATAGATACGCAGTATTTT
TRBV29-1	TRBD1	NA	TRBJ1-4	CSCGGQGNEKLFF	TGCAGCTGTGGGGGACAGGGGAATGAAAAACTGTTTTTT
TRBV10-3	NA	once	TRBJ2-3	CAISELSTSTDTQYF	TGTGCCATCAGTGAGTTATCTACTAGCACAGATACGCAGTATTTT
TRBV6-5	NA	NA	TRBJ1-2	CASSYTGKLHGYTF	TGTGCCAGCAGCTATACAGGGAAGCTTCATGGCTACACCTTC
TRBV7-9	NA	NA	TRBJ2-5	CASSPPPAQETQYF	TGTGCCAGCAGCCCACCCCCAGCGCAAGAGACCCAGTACTTC
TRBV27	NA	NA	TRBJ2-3	CASSFLQGADTQYF	TGTGCCAGCAGTTTCCTACAGGGAGCAGATACGCAGTATTTT
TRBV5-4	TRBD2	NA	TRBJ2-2	CASSAGLDNAGELFF	TGTGCCAGCAGCGCGGGACTAGATAACGCCGGGGAGCTGTTTTTT
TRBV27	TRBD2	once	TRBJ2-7	CASSLSPSGYEQYF	TGTGCCAGCAGTTTATCACCTAGCGGGTACGAGCAGTACTTC
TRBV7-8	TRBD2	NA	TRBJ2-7	CASSFETSGASYEQYF	TGTGCCAGCAGCTTCGAGACTAGCGGGGCCTCCTACGAGCAGTACTTC
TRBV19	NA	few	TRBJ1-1	CASSSHTPQTGYTEAFF	TGTGCCAGTAGTAGTCACACTCCTCAGACGGGGTACACTGAAGCTTTCTTT
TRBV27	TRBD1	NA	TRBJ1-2	CASSPQGSDGYTF	TGTGCCAGCAGTCCACAGGGGTCGGATGGCTACACCTTC
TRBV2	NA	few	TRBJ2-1	CASPGSGAVYNEQFF	TGTGCCAGCCCAGGGTCGGGAGCTGTCTACAATGAGCAGTTCTTC
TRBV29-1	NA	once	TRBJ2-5	CSVRGVRDFLFQETQYF	TGCAGCGTCCGAGGGGTCCGGGACTTTCTATTCCAAGAGACCCAGTACTTC
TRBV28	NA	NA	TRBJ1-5	CASRTYREGSNQPQHF	TGTGCCAGCAGGACCTACAGGGAAGGGAGCAATCAGCCCCAGCATTTT
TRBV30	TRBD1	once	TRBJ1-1	CAWMEWGTGKLNTEAFF	TGTGCCTGGATGGAGTGGGGGACAGGGAAGCTGAACACTGAAGCTTTCTTT
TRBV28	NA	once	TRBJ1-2	CASSSGAEGRDYGYTF	TGTGCCAGCAGTTCCGGGGCCGAAGGGAGGGACTATGGCTACACCTTC
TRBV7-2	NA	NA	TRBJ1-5	CASSPPQERGQPQHF	TGTGCCAGCAGCCCCCCCCAGGAACGGGGTCAGCCCCAGCATTTT
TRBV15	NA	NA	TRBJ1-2	CATSRDSLYGYTF	TGTGCCACCAGCAGAGATAGCCTCTATGGCTACACCTTC
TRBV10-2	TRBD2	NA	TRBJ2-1	CASSDGGTSGTSYNEQFF	TGCGCCAGCAGTGACGGGGGGACTAGCGGAACCTCCTACAATGAGCAGTTCTTC
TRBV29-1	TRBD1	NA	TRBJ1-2	CSVARGPEDGYTF	TGCAGCGTTGCAAGGGGGCCAGAGGATGGCTACACCTTC
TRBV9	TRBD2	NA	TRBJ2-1	CASSVGTSGHNEQFF	TGTGCCAGCAGCGTAGGAACTAGCGGTCACAATGAGCAGTTCTTC
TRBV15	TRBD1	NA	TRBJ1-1	CATSPTPGQTLFTEAFF	TGTGCCACCAGCCCAACCCCGGGACAGACACTTTTCACTGAAGCTTTCTTT
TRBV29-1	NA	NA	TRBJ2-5	CSVEKAEGRETQYF	TGCAGCGTTGAAAAGGCCGAGGGTCGAGAGACCCAGTACTTC
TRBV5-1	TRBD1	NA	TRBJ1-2	CASSMTRTGMDGYTF	TGCGCCAGCAGCATGACGAGGACAGGGATGGATGGCTACACCTTC
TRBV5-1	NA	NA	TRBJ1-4	CASSFGGTATNEKLFF	TGCGCCAGCAGCTTCGGGGGAACGGCAACTAATGAAAAACTGTTTTTT
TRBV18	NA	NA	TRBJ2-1	CASSPQGNEQFF	TGTGCCAGCTCACCACAGGGGAATGAGCAGTTCTTC
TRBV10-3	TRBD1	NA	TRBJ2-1	CAIRPGQGTDEQFF	TGTGCCATCAGACCCGGACAGGGCACAGATGAGCAGTTCTTC
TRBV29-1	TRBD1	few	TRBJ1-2	CSVEYWTGDYGYTF	TGCAGCGTTGAATACTGGACAGGCGACTATGGCTACACCTTC
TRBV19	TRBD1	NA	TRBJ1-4	CASSIGQGAEKLFF	TGTGCCAGTAGTATTGGACAGGGGGCTGAAAAACTGTTTTTT